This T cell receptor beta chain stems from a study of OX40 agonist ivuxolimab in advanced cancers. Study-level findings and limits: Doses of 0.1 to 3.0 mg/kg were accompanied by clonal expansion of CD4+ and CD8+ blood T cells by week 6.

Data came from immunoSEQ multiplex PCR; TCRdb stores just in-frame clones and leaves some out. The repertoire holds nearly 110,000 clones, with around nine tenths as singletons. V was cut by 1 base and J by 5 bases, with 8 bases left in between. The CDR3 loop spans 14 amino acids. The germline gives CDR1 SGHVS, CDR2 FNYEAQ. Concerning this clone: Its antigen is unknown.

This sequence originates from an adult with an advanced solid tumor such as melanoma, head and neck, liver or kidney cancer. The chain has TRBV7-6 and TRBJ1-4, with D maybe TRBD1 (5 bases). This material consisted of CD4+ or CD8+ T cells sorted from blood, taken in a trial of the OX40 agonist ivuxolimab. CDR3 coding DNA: TGTGCCAGCAGCTTAGGAGGGGCGAATGAAAAACTGTTTTTT. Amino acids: CASSLGGANEKLFF.